This T cell receptor (beta chain) was retrieved from a study of OX40 agonist ivuxolimab in advanced cancers. Measured with immunoSEQ multiplex PCR; TCRdb has only the in-frame clones, and not every one. The data contain over 150,000 clones, 90% to 95% of them singletons. Whole-study results and caveats: The study observed clonal expansion of CD4+ and CD8+ blood T cells by week 6 at 0.1 to 3.0 mg/kg. Low normalized T-cell clonal expansion also characterized some of the nonresponders. Expansion of clones was among the lowest in partial responders at 0.1-3.0 mg/kg.

Note on this clone: The antigen is unknown.

V lost 1 base to trimming and J lost 3 bases, with 12 bases between them. The CDR3 runs 16 residues. Germline V gene lookup returns CDR1 MNHNS and CDR2 SASEGT. Sequencing used CD4+ or CD8+ T cells sorted from blood, obtained in a trial of the OX40 agonist ivuxolimab. The rearrangement uses TRBV6-1 and TRBJ2-2, with D possibly matching TRBD2 (6 bases). This TCR was recovered from an adult with an advanced solid tumor such as melanoma, head and neck, liver or kidney cancer. The CDR3 protein is CASSEGAGSYTGELFF. The CDR3 DNA sequence: TGTGCCAGCAGTGAAGGGGCGGGGAGTTACACCGGGGAGCTGTTTTTT.